What follows are 17 T cell receptor beta chains derived from one specimen sequenced in a study of T cells in localized non-small cell lung cancer (TCRdb year 2020). Libraries were made using the immunoSEQ multiplex PCR assay. This is the immuneACCESS table as TCRdb keeps it, with only in-frame sequences that have V and J called. A part of the clones is gone; compared with another copy, unresolved V genes explain less than half, and the rest is unexplained. This sample gives 2,500 to 3,500 clones in total; roughly a quarter of them show up just once. The ten largest clones add up to about 5.1% of the sample. The source was lung tumor tissue, collected before any cancer treatment. These receptors originate from an older female donor with stage I lung adenocarcinoma.

In its sample, this clone is medium-sized. The V gene is TRBV11-3, the J gene TRBJ2-2; no reliable D call. The CDR3 runs 16 residues. Germline V lookup: CDR1 SGHNT, CDR2 YENEEA. V was shortened by 5 bases and J by 3 bases, with 16 bases between the two germline ends. The CDR3, as DNA: TGTGCCAGCAGCCCCCTCGGCGTACCCTACACCGGGGAGCTGTTTTTT. It codes for CASSPLGVPYTGELFF.

This clone was counted between two and nine times. This rearrangement joins TRBV28 to TRBJ2-7, with unresolved D. There are 14 residues in the CDR3. Trimming pared 8 bases from V and 5 bases from J, leaving 19 bases between. CDR1 is MDHEN and CDR2 is SYDVKM in the germline V gene. The CDR3 reads CASRAPARLDEQYF. CDR3 bases: TGTGCCAGCCGAGCCCCCGCAAGGCTCGACGAGCAGTACTTC. The variable domain in full, with the rest retrieved from reference TRBV28 and TRBJ2-7, is DVKVTQSSRYLVKRTGEKVFLECVQDMDHENMFWYRQDPGLGLRLIYFSYDVKMKEKGDIPEGYSVSREKKERFSLILESASTNQTSMYLCASRAPARLDEQYFGPGTRLTVT.

This clone was picked up a small number of times. The CDR3 DNA reads as TGTGCCAGCAGTATAGCCTTCACAGATACGCAGTATTTT. This translates into CASSIAFTDTQYF. J is TRBJ2-3 and V is TRBV9; D gene uncertain. Germline assignment: CDR1 SGDLS and CDR2 YYNGEE. V lost 5 bases and J lost 2, with 9 bases in between. This CDR3 is 13 amino acids long.

The V call is TRBV6-8, the J call TRBJ2-1; 7 nucleotides line up with TRBD2. After removal of 6 bases from V and 1 base from J, the junction contained 6 bases not matched to a gene. CDR3 length equals 15 residues. Looked up from germline, CDR1 is MNHGY and CDR2 is SAAAGT. CDR3 protein: CASRSSGLSYNEQFF. CDR3 bases: TGTGCCAGCAGATCTAGCGGTCTTTCCTACAATGAGCAGTTCTTC.

This clone was observed a few times. The J gene is TRBJ2-1, the V gene TRBV11-3; a possible D gene is TRBD2 (7 bases). The V gene lost 6 bases and the J gene lost 3 bases, with 15 bases spanning the gap. CDR3 length: 15 amino acids. The V gene's germline CDR1 is SGHNT and CDR2 YENEEA. The CDR3 nucleotides read TGTGCCAGCAGGCGTGGGGGGGCTCGCTACAATGAGCAGTTCTTC. Protein: CASRRGGARYNEQFF.

This clone was seen more than once but under ten times. The rearrangement joins TRBV6-7 to TRBJ2-2, with a tentative D call TRBD2 (6 bases). TRBV6-7 is given ORF status, its function remaining uncertain. Trimming pared 4 bases from V and 4 bases from J, leaving 19 bases between. There are 17 residues in the CDR3. CDR3: CASSSPRGADTTGELFF. DNA of the CDR3: TGTGCCAGCAGTTCCCCCCGCGGGGCGGACACCACCGGGGAGCTGTTTTTT.

This chain connects TRBV29-1 to TRBJ1-4; D possibly corresponds to TRBD1 (5 bases). The CDR3 loop spans 14 amino acids. Germline-derived CDR1 and CDR2 are SQVTM and ANQGSEA. Trimming cost V 6 bases and J 4 bases, with 15 bases left between them. The CDR3 spells CSVFGTDLNEKLFF. CDR3 bases: TGCAGCGTCTTCGGGACGGACCTTAATGAAAAACTGTTTTTT.

The chain is built from TRBV6-8 and TRBJ2-7; D is tentatively TRBD1 or TRBD2 (5 bases each). V gave up 4 bases and J gave up 0 bases, with 13 bases separating them. This CDR3 contains 15 residues. Germline V gene data show CDR1 as MNHGY and CDR2 as SAAAGT. CDR3 sequence reads: CASSSPRGPSYEQYF. The CDR3 nucleotides read TGTGCCAGCAGTTCCCCGAGGGGCCCCTCCTACGAGCAGTACTTC.

The V gene is TRBV6-8, the J gene TRBJ2-7; no clear D. The CDR3 runs to 15 residues. Looked up from germline, CDR1 is MNHGY and CDR2 is SAAAGT. V was clipped by 0 bases and J by 3 bases, with 12 bases between them. The chain's CDR3 is CASSYSILGNYEQYF. As DNA, the CDR3 is TGTGCCAGCAGTTACTCGATTCTAGGAAACTACGAGCAGTACTTC.

V gene TRBV5-1 combines with J gene TRBJ2-2; D possibly uses TRBD1 or TRBD2 (5 bases each). Between the trimmed V and J ends, which lost 1 base and 4 bases, there was a span of 17 bases. Germline V lookup: CDR1 SGHRS, CDR2 YFSETQ. The CDR3 is 17 residues long. The CDR3 DNA reads as TGCGCCAGCAGCTTGTCCCCAGGGAGCGAACGCACCGGGGAGCTGTTTTTT. Translating it yields CASSLSPGSERTGELFF.

This clone has only a few counts. The CDR3 reads CASSEGAGYNEQFF. CDR3 sequence (DNA): TGTGCCAGCAGTGAAGGGGCTGGATACAATGAGCAGTTCTTC. The chain uses TRBV6-1 and TRBJ2-1; D uncertain. V was shortened by 1 base and J by 4 bases, with 8 bases between the two germline ends. The CDR3 totals 14 residues. Germline-derived CDR1 and CDR2 are MNHNS and SASEGT.

There are a few counts of this clone. The V gene is TRBV6-8, the J gene TRBJ1-1; D is unresolved. The CDR3 has 15 amino acids. Germline CDR1 MNHGY, CDR2 SAAAGT. V lost 2 bases and J 4 bases, leaving 14 bases between the germline ends. Written as DNA, the CDR3 is TGTGCCAGCAGTTACGCGGGCGGTGAGGGCACTGAAGCTTTCTTT. Its protein is CASSYAGGEGTEAFF.

The chain recombines TRBV7-5 with TRBJ2-6; the table gives TRBD1 as D, unverified against the DNA. TRBV7-5 is a recognized pseudogene. CDR3 length: 19 residues. CDR3 coding DNA: TGTGCCAGCAGCTTAAGGGGGATGGATAGTGTTTCTGGGGCCAACGTCCTGACTTTC. Translation: CASSLRGMDSVSGANVLTF.

The rearrangement joins TRBV7-6 to TRBJ1-1; TRBD1 matches 7 bases. This CDR3 has 14 amino acids. The V segment lost 6 bases and the J segment 1 base; nucleotides outside the gene matches: 5. The germline V gene encodes CDR1 SGHVS and CDR2 FNYEAQ. The CDR3 spells CASRPGTANTEAFF. The CDR3 DNA is TGTGCCAGCAGACCGGGGACAGCGAACACTGAAGCTTTCTTT.

This sequence joins TRBV19 and TRBJ1-1, with unresolved D. V was cut by 5 bases and J by 6 bases, with 19 bases left in between. CDR3 size: 15 residues. Per germline, CDR1 LNHDA and CDR2 SQIVND (reference sequence). The DNA of the CDR3 is TGTGCCAGTAGTCAACGTCAGTATGGAATCCCTGAAGCTTTCTTT. This sequence encodes CASSQRQYGIPEAFF.

This chain joins TRBV14 and TRBJ2-2; TRBD1 agrees at 9 bases. With 1 base clipped from V and 4 bases from J, the junction kept 4 bases outside the gene matches. The CDR3 contains 16 residues. CDR1 is SGHDN and CDR2 is FVKESK in the germline V gene. The CDR3 DNA sequence: TGTGCCAGCAGCCAAGGACAGGGGGTTGGCACCGGGGAGCTGTTTTTT. Translating it yields CASSQGQGVGTGELFF.

This clone ranks as medium-sized. The V and J genes are TRBV11-3 and TRBJ2-7; no definite D call. This CDR3 region has 16 residues. Germline CDR1 is SGHNT and CDR2 is YENEEA. Trimming left V 5 bases short and J 3 bases short, with 20 bases between. CDR3 sequence (DNA): TGTGCCAGCAGCGCTCAAACTGGCCACAGATACTACGAGCAGTACTTC. Translated, it gives CASSAQTGHRYYEQYF.